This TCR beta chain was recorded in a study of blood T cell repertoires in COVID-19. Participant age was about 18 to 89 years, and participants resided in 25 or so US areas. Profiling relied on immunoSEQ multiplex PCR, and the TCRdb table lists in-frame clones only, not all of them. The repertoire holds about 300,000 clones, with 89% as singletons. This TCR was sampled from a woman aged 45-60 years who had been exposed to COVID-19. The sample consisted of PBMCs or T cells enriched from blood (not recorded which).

The CDR3 DNA is TGCGCCAGCAGCTTGGCCGAAGACAGGTACGCCTACAATGAGCAGTTCTTC. It specifies CASSLAEDRYAYNEQFF. The chain links TRBV5-1 to TRBJ2-1; D might be TRBD1 (6 bases). Trimming shortened V by 0 bases and J by 2 bases, and 15 bases separated the two germline ends. The CDR3 sequence is 17 residues long. Germline V CDR1 and CDR2: SGHRS, YFSETQ. Together with reference TRBV5-1 and TRBJ2-1, the CDR3 gives the full variable domain: KAGVTQTPRYLIKTRGQQVTLSCSPISGHRSVSWYQQTPGQGLQFLFEYFSETQRNKGNFPGRFSGRQFSNSRSEMNVSTLELGDSALYLCASSLAEDRYAYNEQFFGPGTRLTVL.